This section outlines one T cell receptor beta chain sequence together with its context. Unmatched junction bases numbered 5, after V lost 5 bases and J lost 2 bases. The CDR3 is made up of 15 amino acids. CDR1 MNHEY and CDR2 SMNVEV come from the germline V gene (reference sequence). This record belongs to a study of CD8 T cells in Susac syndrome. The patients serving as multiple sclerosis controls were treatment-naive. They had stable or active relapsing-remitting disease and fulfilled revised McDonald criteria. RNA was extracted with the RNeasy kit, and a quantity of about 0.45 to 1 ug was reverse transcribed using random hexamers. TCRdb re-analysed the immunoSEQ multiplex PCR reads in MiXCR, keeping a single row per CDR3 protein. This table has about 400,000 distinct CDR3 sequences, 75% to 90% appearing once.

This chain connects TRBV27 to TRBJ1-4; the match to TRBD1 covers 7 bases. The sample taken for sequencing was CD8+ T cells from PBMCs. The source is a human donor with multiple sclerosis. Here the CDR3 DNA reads TGTGCCAGCAGTACCTGGACAGGTACTAATGAAAAACTGTTTTTT. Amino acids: CASSTWTGTNEKLFF.